The sequence of this T cell receptor beta chain was determined in a study of technical replicates of blood from several donors (dated by TCRdb to 2015 to 2018). The library was made by the immunoSEQ multiplex PCR assay. TCRdb carries this immuneACCESS record with in-frame sequences only. Its versions omit some clonotypes, under half of them owing to an unresolved V gene in the studies checked, with the rest unexplained. For this sample there are approximately 15,000 clones; around 86% appear just once. About 12% of the sample goes to the ten largest clones. Via the germline V gene, CDR1 is ENHRY and CDR2 SYGVKD. Counted from cysteine to phenylalanine, this CDR3 has 15 amino acids. The retained sequence is limited to the CDR3, 45 bases, with the frame set at the first base. Relative to germline, V is missing 7 bases and J is missing 2 bases, with 6 bases of the junction outside any gene match. As to this clone: Its antigen specificity is not known. Base quality data are lacking; no much larger clone is found one base away.

This receptor was obtained from a human donor in good health. Recombination joined TRBV10-3 with TRBJ2-1, with 9 middle bases fitting TRBD1. The sample taken for sequencing was PBMCs. The DNA reads as follows: TGTGCCATCAAACAAGGACAGGGGACCTACAATGAGCAGTTCTTC. This sequence encodes CAIKQGQGTYNEQFF.